The T cell receptor beta chain under discussion was sequenced for a study of T cells after yellow fever vaccination. Study-level information: When fractions had low cell numbers, they were prepared with SMART-Seq v4 Ultra Low Input.

V was clipped by 4 bases and J by 8 bases; unmatched bases: 12. CDR3 length: 17 amino acids. The germline V gene encodes CDR1 SGHNT and CDR2 YENEEA. Findings and caveats of the study: Relatively few clonotypes were ones that appeared in both CD4 and CD8 compartments.

From the 5' RACE reads, TCRdb called clonotypes with MiXCR, one entry per CDR3 protein. This table holds approximately 150,000 distinct CDR3 sequences, approximately 6.2% found once. This clonotype was observed a few times. What it recognizes is unknown. The chain couples TRBV11-3 to TRBJ2-1; the match to TRBD2 covers 12 bases. This clonotype was sampled from a man aged 18 to 30 who received the YFV17D yellow fever vaccine. The specimen comprised CD4+ T cells sorted from PBMCs, sampled on the day of the first yellow fever vaccination. The CDR3 reads CASSSIPTSGGSYEQFF. CDR3 coding DNA: TGTGCCAGCAGCTCAATCCCGACTAGCGGGGGAAGTTATGAGCAGTTCTTC.